This note documents a single T cell receptor (beta chain) sequence. Antigen specificity is unknown. The data are from a study of T-cell reconstitution after alpha-beta-depleted transplantation in children. General study findings and limits: Some patients' high day-60 TCRbeta diversity was attributed to recipient cells surviving conditioning. At the one-year point after transplant, T-cell counts and TCRbeta diversity were found to come mostly from T cells that had been newly produced. Where alpha-beta T cells came from about two months after transplant was reportedly several hundred expanded graft clones.

The CDR3 spans 15 residues. The germline gives CDR1 MNHEY, CDR2 SMNVEV (reference sequence). V was shortened by 3 bases and J by 4 bases, with 15 bases between the two germline ends. Unique molecular identifiers were built into the TCRbeta library. TCRdb called the PCR reads again in MiXCR, with one record for every CDR3 protein. Of 780,000 or so distinct CDR3 sequences in the sample, 16% were seen once. This receptor was identified in a male patient aged 5 to 17 who had a stem cell transplant for acute lymphoblastic leukemia, so the T cells may come from the graft donor. The sequenced sample was PBMCs, mostly from graft donor cells, obtained 360 days after TCRalphabeta/CD19-depleted stem cell transplant. The J gene is TRBJ2-5, the V gene TRBV27; D not certain. This CDR3 is CASSFSVLPIETQYF. The DNA of the CDR3 is TGTGCCAGCAGTTTCTCGGTCCTCCCCATAGAGACCCAGTACTTC.